These 26 T cell receptor beta chains were all obtained from the same sample, sequenced in a study of identical twins. TCRdb redid the calling of the 5' RACE reads with MiXCR, one entry per CDR3 protein. The table includes under 800,000 distinct CDR3 sequences, around 20% detected once. These data were likewise used in another study, on T cells expressing NK-cell markers.

The sample consisted of PBMCs. Every receptor here comes from a woman aged 18-29 years in good health.

This rearrangement joins TRBV23-1 to TRBJ2-7; D might be TRBD1 or TRBD2, each matching 7 bases. TRBV23-1 is an ORF for which the function is uncertain. The V and J ends lost 3 bases and 9 bases respectively, with 27 bases between them. CDR3 length equals 17 residues. The DNA for the CDR3 is TGCGCCAGCAGTCATTTTACTTCCGGGCCAGGGGGGGTGAGGCAGTACTTC. This sequence encodes CASSHFTSGPGGVRQYF.

The J gene is TRBJ2-7, the V gene TRBV6-1, with D possibly matching TRBD2 (6 bases). The CDR3 has 16 residues. V lost 7 bases, J lost 0 bases, and 19 bases lay in between. The germline V gene has CDR1 MNHNS and CDR2 SASEGT. The CDR3 nucleotides are TGTGCCAGCACCGATTTCGCAGCGGGTGGCTCCTACGAGCAGTACTTC. Its protein product is CASTDFAAGGSYEQYF.

This chain uses TRBV7-6 with TRBJ2-4; 10 bases match TRBD2. The CDR3 runs 17 residues. Germline values: CDR1 SGHVS, CDR2 FNYEAQ. J was trimmed by 0 bases and V by 1 base; bases with no gene match: 3. CDR3 nucleotides: TGTGCCAGCAGCTTAGAACTAGCGGGGAGAGCCAAAAACATTCAGTACTTC. Protein sequence: CASSLELAGRAKNIQYF.

The sample holds a few counts of this clonotype. V and J are TRBV9 and TRBJ2-1; TRBD2 matches 12 bases. This CDR3 comprises 17 residues. Germline V gives CDR1 SGDLS, CDR2 YYNGEE. V lost 4 bases and J lost 4; bases outside the gene matches: 9. CDR3 sequence reads: CASSPHRTSGTYNEQFF. CDR3 coding DNA: TGTGCCAGCAGCCCCCATCGGACTAGCGGGACTTACAATGAGCAGTTCTTC.

The sample holds many counts of this clonotype. The J gene is TRBJ2-3, the V gene TRBV3-1; D possibly corresponds to TRBD1 (5 bases). Germline CDR1 and CDR2: LGHDT and YNNKEL (reference sequence). Trimming shortened V by 0 bases and J by 4 bases, and 14 bases separated the two germline ends. The CDR3 is 16 residues long. The CDR3 sequence is CASSQEAHTGPDTQYF. CDR3 nucleotides: TGTGCCAGCAGCCAAGAGGCACACACAGGTCCAGATACGCAGTATTTT.

The V and J genes are TRBV6-2 or TRBV6-3 and TRBJ2-1; D perhaps matches TRBD1 (5 bases). The CDR3 length is 14 residues. Looked up from germline, CDR1 is MNHEY and CDR2 is SVGEGT. V was trimmed by 7 bases and J by 7 bases, leaving 17 bases between them. The CDR3 region is CASTTWGKQNEQFF. The CDR3 bases are TGTGCCAGCACCACTTGGGGCAAGCAAAATGAGCAGTTCTTC.

Only a few counts were recorded for this clonotype. The J gene is TRBJ2-7, the V gene TRBV5-6; 7 nucleotides match TRBD1. V lost 1 base, J lost 7 bases, and 17 bases stayed unmatched. The CDR3 loop spans 17 amino acids. The germline gives CDR1 SGHDT, CDR2 YYEEEE. CDR3 sequence: CASSLKPGRDRVREQYF. CDR3 DNA sequence: TGTGCCAGCAGCTTGAAACCCGGGCGCGACAGGGTGAGGGAGCAGTACTTC.

This clonotype appeared a few times. The V call is TRBV9, the J call TRBJ2-1; D uncertain. Trimming took 8 bases from V and 5 from J, leaving 11 bases between them. CDR3 size: 12 residues. Germline-derived CDR1 and CDR2 are SGDLS and YYNGEE. This chain's CDR3 is CASTPSDNEQFF. The CDR3 region has the DNA TGTGCCAGTACCCCCAGCGACAATGAGCAGTTCTTC.

This chain uses TRBV10-3 with TRBJ2-7; possibly TRBD1 for D (6 bases). From germline, CDR1 is ENHRY and CDR2 SYGVKD. Deletions cut 7 bases from V and 1 base from J, with 11 bases between. The length of the CDR3 is 13 residues. In nucleotides, the CDR3 is TGTGCCATCACCCAGACAGGATCCTACGAGCAGTACTTC. Its translation: CAITQTGSYEQYF.

There are a few counts of this clonotype. CDR3 region: CASSSSWTGGDEQYF. The CDR3 DNA is TGTGCCAGCAGTTCCTCATGGACAGGGGGCGACGAGCAGTACTTC. V is TRBV6-5 and J is TRBJ2-7, with 11 bases matching TRBD1. From germline, CDR1 is MNHEY and CDR2 SVGAGI. Trimming cost V 4 bases and J 5 bases; bases outside gene matches: 7. The CDR3 runs 15 residues.

In its sample, this clonotype was seen a few times. The chain is built from TRBV6-2 or TRBV6-3 and TRBJ2-1, with D uncertain. Germline V gives CDR1 MNHEY, CDR2 SVGEGT. Trimming took 0 bases from V and 8 from J, leaving 23 bases between them. The CDR3 covers 18 residues. The CDR3 DNA reads TGTGCCAGCAGTTACTCGATCGGCGAAGCTCTCACTGCGGATGAGCAGTTCTTC. It specifies CASSYSIGEALTADEQFF.

The CDR3 DNA reads TGCGCCAGCAGCTCCCCGAGCGGGGGGGAGTACAATGAGCAGTTCTTC. This translates into CASSSPSGGEYNEQFF. The chain links TRBV5-1 to TRBJ2-1; 10 nucleotides align to TRBD2. Germline assignment: CDR1 SGHRS and CDR2 YFSETQ. V was clipped by 3 bases and J by 4 bases; unmatched bases: 7. This CDR3 comprises 16 residues.

The rearrangement joins TRBV5-4 to TRBJ1-1, with 7 bases lining up with TRBD1. Germline CDR1 is SGHNT and CDR2 is YYREEE (reference sequence). Trimming cost V 4 bases and J 4 bases; bases outside gene matches: 10. The CDR3 length is 15 residues. The CDR3 nucleotides are TGTGCCAGCAGCCTCGACAGGGTCAAAAGCACTGAAGCTTTCTTT. It encodes CASSLDRVKSTEAFF.

This clonotype was detected a few times. CDR3 nucleotide sequence: TGTGCCACGTCCGGGACAGGGACAGAGACCCAGTACTTC. Amino acid sequence: CATSGTGTETQYF. This chain uses TRBV12-3 or TRBV12-4 with TRBJ2-5; TRBD1 agrees at 9 bases. This CDR3 has 13 amino acids. J gave up 4 bases and V 10 bases, and 7 bases lay outside the gene matches.

The V gene is TRBV6-5, the J gene TRBJ2-1, with 7 bases that match TRBD2. The junction had 9 bases not matched to a gene; V was cut back by 0 bases and J by 4 bases. From germline, CDR1 is MNHEY and CDR2 SVGAGI. This CDR3 has 17 residues. CDR3 amino acids: CASSYSSTGGGYNEQFF. The CDR3 DNA reads TGTGCCAGCAGTTACTCGTCAACGGGAGGTGGGTACAATGAGCAGTTCTTC.

The sample holds a few counts of this clonotype. The chain uses TRBV20-1 and TRBJ2-7; no clear D gene. The CDR3 is made up of 13 amino acids. V lost 1 base to trimming and J lost 3 bases, with 10 bases between them. Germline lookup yields CDR1 DFQATT and CDR2 SNEGSKA (reference sequence). CDR3: CSARVRSDYEQYF. CDR3 nucleotides: TGCAGTGCTAGAGTACGGTCAGACTACGAGCAGTACTTC.

Only a few counts were recorded for this clonotype. The CDR3 coding sequence is TGCAGCGTTTACGGGACAGGGGGCTGGGGGGAGCTGTTTTTT. It yields the protein CSVYGTGGWGELFF. The chain carries TRBV29-1 and TRBJ2-2, with TRBD1 matching over 12 bases. Germline CDR1 is SQVTM and CDR2 is ANQGSEA. CDR3 size: 14 residues. The junction had 6 bases not matched to a gene; V was cut back by 5 bases and J by 8 bases.

This clonotype was recorded at least ten times. The V call is TRBV7-9, the J call TRBJ1-1; no definite D call. The V and J ends lost 5 bases and 3 bases respectively, with 10 bases between them. Germline V CDR1 and CDR2: SEHNR, FQNEAQ (reference sequence). This CDR3 has 13 residues. The CDR3 nucleotides read TGTGCCAGCAGCACCGGTAGCGACACTGAAGCTTTCTTT. Its protein is CASSTGSDTEAFF.

This clonotype has at least ten counts. The V and J genes are TRBV12-3 or TRBV12-4 and TRBJ2-2; no clear D gene. The V end was cut by 6 bases, the J end by 5 bases, with 7 bases between. There are 12 residues in the CDR3. This chain's CDR3 is CASSSLTGELFF. The CDR3 DNA sequence: TGTGCCAGCAGCTCACTTACCGGGGAGCTGTTTTTT.

J is TRBJ1-2 and V is TRBV7-2, with 7 positions matching TRBD1. Germline CDR1 is SGHTA and CDR2 is FQGNSA. The CDR3 spans 16 residues. V lost 0 bases to trimming and J lost 6 bases; unmatched junction nucleotides: 10. The CDR3 DNA reads as TGTGCCAGCAGCTTAGCGCCGGGACAGCTAAAGGATGGCTACACCTTC. It encodes CASSLAPGQLKDGYTF.

This clonotype was observed a few times. The rearrangement links TRBV10-3 to TRBJ1-6; D is ambiguous. The germline V gene encodes CDR1 ENHRY and CDR2 SYGVKD. The CDR3 extends over 13 amino acids. Trimming took off 4 bases at V and 7 bases at J, with 8 bases between the two ends. DNA for the CDR3: TGTGCCATCAGTGTTACCCAGAATTCACCCCTCCACTTT. Protein sequence: CAISVTQNSPLHF.

The chain combines TRBV5-1 with TRBJ2-1, with D perhaps matching TRBD2 (5 bases). CDR3 length: 18 residues. The V gene lost 2 bases and the J gene lost 0 bases, with 18 bases spanning the gap. The germline CDR1 and CDR2 sequences are SGHRS and YFSETQ. As DNA, the CDR3 is TGCGCCAGCAGCTTCAAGCGGTTGCAAATTAGCTCCTACAATGAGCAGTTCTTC. Residues: CASSFKRLQISSYNEQFF. The entire variable domain, with the rest obtained from reference TRBV5-1 and TRBJ2-1, is as follows: KAGVTQTPRYLIKTRGQQVTLSCSPISGHRSVSWYQQTPGQGLQFLFEYFSETQRNKGNFPGRFSGRQFSNSRSEMNVSTLELGDSALYLCASSFKRLQISSYNEQFFGPGTRLTVL.

This clonotype came up a few times. CDR3 nucleotides: TGTGCCACAACAGCGGGAGCTATGTACAATGAGCAGTTCTTC. Amino acid sequence: CATTAGAMYNEQFF. The rearrangement links TRBV12-3 or TRBV12-4 to TRBJ2-1, with TRBD2 identical over 8 bases. J was trimmed by 4 bases and V by 10 bases; bases with no gene match: 9. The CDR3 is made up of 14 amino acids.

The rearrangement links TRBV5-1 to TRBJ2-3; 8 bases match TRBD2. The V gene end was trimmed by 1 base and the J gene end by 2 bases; junction bases not matched to a gene: 3. Germline values: CDR1 SGHRS, CDR2 YFSETQ. The CDR3 covers 15 residues. This CDR3 reads CASSLTSGFTDTQYF. The CDR3 region has the DNA TGCGCCAGCAGCTTGACTAGCGGATTCACAGATACGCAGTATTTT.

The chain couples TRBV20-1 to TRBJ2-3; TRBD2 matches at 7 bases. Trimming at V came to 6 bases and at J to 0 bases, leaving 3 bases not matched to a gene. The CDR3 is made up of 13 amino acids. CDR1 DFQATT and CDR2 SNEGSKA come from the germline V gene (reference sequence). Written as DNA, the CDR3 is TGCAGTGCCAAGCGGGATAGCACAGATACGCAGTATTTT. Its translation: CSAKRDSTDTQYF.

In its sample, this clonotype was seen once. This chain connects TRBV7-9 to TRBJ1-1; a weak D match, TRBD1 (5 bases). The CDR3 runs to 15 residues. The V gene's germline CDR1 is SEHNR and CDR2 FQNEAQ (reference sequence). Trimming stripped 5 bases from V and 2 bases from J, with 15 bases between. The CDR3 here is CASSPRMGVNTEAFF. DNA of the CDR3: TGTGCCAGCAGCCCGAGAATGGGGGTTAACACTGAAGCTTTCTTT.